This T cell receptor beta chain was observed in a study of T-cell reconstitution after alpha-beta-depleted transplantation in children (TCRdb year 2016). Background for the entire study: Using TCR repertoire profiling, the study followed T-cell immune reconstitution in a quantitative way in children after TCRalphabeta/CD19-depleted allogeneic hematopoietic cell transplantation. What the study reported, not specific to this receptor: In some patients, the high TCRbeta diversity seen at day 60 was put down to recipient T cells and intrathymic progenitors that had survived conditioning. The frequencies of hyperexpanded clones fell over the following months, and after one year, T-cell counts and TCRbeta diversity were mostly attributed to newly produced T cells. Apparently early alphabetaT-cell count recovery about two months after transplant reportedly relied on only several hundred rapidly expanded clones derived from non-depleted graft cells.

Preparation of the library involved PCR. TCRdb records Illumina HiSeq 2500 as the sequencer. Molecular barcoding was employed in the preparation of TCR libraries, with unique molecular identifiers being used to normalize TCRbeta repertoire quantification. TCRdb cleaned the public reads at Q25 with fastp, built clones with MiXCR and kept in-frame beta chains. Each CDR3 protein gets just one entry, which takes the most common genes and DNA from the rows behind it. The table for this sample lists around 64,000 distinct CDR3 sequences; approximately 10% of them were counted only once. The ten largest clones take up 13% of the sample. Between the V and J ends, shortened by 5 bases and 0 bases respectively, the junction contains 11 bases. The CDR3 starts with the cysteine, ends with the phenylalanine, and has 13 residues. The entry retains the CDR3 DNA only, 39 bases that are in frame from base 1. Taken from the germline V gene (reference sequence), the CDR1 and CDR2 loops are DFQATT and SNEGSKA.

This clonotype was counted at least ten times. It lacks a known antigen. Base quality data are lacking; no much larger clone is found one base away. The label giving this sample's treatment or condition can be read as: allogeneic hematopoietic cell transplantation with graft depleted of TCRalphabeta T cells and CD19 B cells. TCRalphabeta/CD19-depleted allogeneic hematopoietic cell grafts were given to the transplant recipients, all of whom were children. This clonotype was sampled from a boy younger than 18 with acute myeloid leukemia, due to receive a stem cell transplant. The starting material was PBMCs, obtained before TCRalphabeta/CD19-depleted stem cell transplant. The rearranged chain carries TRBV20-1 and TRBJ2-7, with a tentative D call of TRBD1 or TRBD2, each matching 5 bases. For the CDR3, the sequence is CSAWDGSSYEQYF. The DNA sequence is TGCAGTGCTTGGGACGGTAGCTCCTACGAGCAGTACTTC.